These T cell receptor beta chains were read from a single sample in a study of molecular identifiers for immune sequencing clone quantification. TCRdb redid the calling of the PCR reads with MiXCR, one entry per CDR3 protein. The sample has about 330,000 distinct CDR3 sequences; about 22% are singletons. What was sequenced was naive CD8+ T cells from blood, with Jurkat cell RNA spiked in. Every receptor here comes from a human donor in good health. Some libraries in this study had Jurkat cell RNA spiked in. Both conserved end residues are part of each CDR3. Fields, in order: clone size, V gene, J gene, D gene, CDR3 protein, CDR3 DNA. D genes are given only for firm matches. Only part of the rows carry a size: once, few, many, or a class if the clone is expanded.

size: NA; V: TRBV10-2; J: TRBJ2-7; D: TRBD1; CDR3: CASVQGKRSYEQYF; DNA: TGCGCCAGCGTACAGGGGAAGAGGTCCTACGAGCAGTACTTC
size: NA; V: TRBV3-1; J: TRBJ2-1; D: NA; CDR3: CASSLLDDNEQFF; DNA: TGTGCCAGCAGCTTGTTGGACGACAATGAGCAGTTCTTC
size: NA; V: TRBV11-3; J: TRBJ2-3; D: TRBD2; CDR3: CASSARTSGSSDTQYF; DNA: TGTGCCAGCAGCGCTCGGACTAGCGGGAGTTCAGATACGCAGTATTTT
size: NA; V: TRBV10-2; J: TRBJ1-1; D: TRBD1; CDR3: CASSELLTGAPNTEAFF; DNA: TGCGCCAGCAGTGAGTTGCTGACAGGGGCTCCGAACACTGAAGCTTTCTTT
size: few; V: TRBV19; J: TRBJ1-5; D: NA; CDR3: CASSIVSDYQPQHF; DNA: TGTGCCAGTAGTATTGTGTCTGATTATCAGCCCCAGCATTTT
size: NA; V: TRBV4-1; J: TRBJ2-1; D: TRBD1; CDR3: CASSQRQGILNEQFF; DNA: TGCGCCAGCAGCCAGAGACAGGGGATTCTAAATGAGCAGTTCTTC
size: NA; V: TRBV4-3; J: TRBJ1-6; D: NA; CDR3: CASSQDNLNSPLHF; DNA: TGCGCCAGCAGCCAAGATAACCTTAATTCACCCCTCCACTTT
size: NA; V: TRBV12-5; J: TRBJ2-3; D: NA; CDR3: CASGFGEKPDTQYF; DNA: TGTGCTAGTGGTTTCGGGGAGAAGCCAGATACGCAGTATTTT
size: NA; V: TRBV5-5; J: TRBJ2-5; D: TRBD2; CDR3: CASSLDKPGLAGGSKTLYF; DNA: TGTGCCAGCAGCTTGGACAAACCGGGACTAGCGGGAGGTTCCAAGACCCTGTACTTC
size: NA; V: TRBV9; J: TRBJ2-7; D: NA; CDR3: CASSVVPSSYEQYF; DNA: TGTGCCAGCAGCGTAGTACCGTCTAGCTACGAGCAGTACTTC
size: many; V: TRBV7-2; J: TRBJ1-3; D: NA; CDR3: CASSFSEGNTIYF; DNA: TGTGCCAGCAGCTTTTCTGAAGGAAACACCATATATTTT
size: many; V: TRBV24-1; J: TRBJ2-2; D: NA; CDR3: CATSDSYGAGELFF; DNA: TGTGCCACCAGTGATAGTTACGGGGCCGGGGAGCTGTTTTTT
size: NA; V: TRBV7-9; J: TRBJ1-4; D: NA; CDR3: CASSPPNGGVVPDNEKLFF; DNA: TGTGCCAGCAGCCCGCCTAATGGGGGCGTGGTTCCCGATAATGAAAAACTGTTTTTT
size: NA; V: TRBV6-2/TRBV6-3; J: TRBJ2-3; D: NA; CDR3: CASSYSIEPRDTWRSDTQYF; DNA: TGTGCCAGCAGTTACTCGATCGAACCCCGGGACACCTGGCGCAGCGATACGCAGTATTTT
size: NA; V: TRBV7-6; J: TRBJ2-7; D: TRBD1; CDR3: CASSSLRDRIYEQYF; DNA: TGTGCCAGCAGCTCCCTCCGGGACAGGATCTACGAGCAGTACTTC
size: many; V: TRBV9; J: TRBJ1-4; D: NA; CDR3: CASSLEGQGHEKLFF; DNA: TGTGCCAGCAGCCTAGAGGGTCAGGGGCACGAAAAACTGTTTTTT
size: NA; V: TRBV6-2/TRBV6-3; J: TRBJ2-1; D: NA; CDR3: CASSPQQGHNEQFF; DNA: TGTGCCAGCAGCCCACAACAGGGCCACAATGAGCAGTTCTTC
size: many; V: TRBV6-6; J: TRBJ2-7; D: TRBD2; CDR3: CASSYSVSGNEQYF; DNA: TGTGCCAGCAGTTACTCAGTTAGCGGGAATGAGCAGTACTTC
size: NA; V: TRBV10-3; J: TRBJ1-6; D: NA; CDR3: CATSDLGPPETLHF; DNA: TGTGCCACCAGTGACCTCGGACCGCCCGAAACCCTCCACTTT
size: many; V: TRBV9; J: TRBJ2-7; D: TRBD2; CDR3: CASSVGSGGAEQYF; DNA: TGTGCCAGCAGTGTTGGTAGCGGGGGTGCCGAGCAGTACTTC
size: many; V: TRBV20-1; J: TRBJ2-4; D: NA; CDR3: CSARDPPDTPYF; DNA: TGCAGTGCTAGAGATCCCCCGGACACCCCGTACTTC
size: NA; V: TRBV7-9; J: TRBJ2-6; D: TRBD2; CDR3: CASRPSGTSSGANVLTF; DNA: TGTGCCAGCAGGCCCTCCGGGACTAGCTCTGGGGCCAACGTCCTGACTTTC
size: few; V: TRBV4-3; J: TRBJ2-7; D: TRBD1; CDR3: CASSQEGTGGYEQYF; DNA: TGCGCCAGCAGCCAAGAAGGGACAGGGGGCTACGAGCAGTACTTC
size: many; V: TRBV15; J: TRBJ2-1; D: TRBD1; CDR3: CATSTGQGANEQFF; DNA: TGTGCCACCAGCACCGGACAGGGGGCAAATGAGCAGTTCTTC
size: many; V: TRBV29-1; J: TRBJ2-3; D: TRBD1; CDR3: CSLFTGTGIDTQYF; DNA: TGCAGCCTCTTTACGGGGACAGGGATTGATACGCAGTATTTT
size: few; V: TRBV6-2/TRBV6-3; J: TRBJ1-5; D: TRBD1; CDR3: CASPKGGQANQPQHF; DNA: TGTGCCAGCCCAAAGGGGGGACAGGCTAATCAGCCCCAGCATTTT
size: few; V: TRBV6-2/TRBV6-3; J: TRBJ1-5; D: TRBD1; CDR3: CASSTTGENQPQHF; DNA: TGTGCCAGCAGTACGACAGGGGAAAATCAGCCCCAGCATTTT
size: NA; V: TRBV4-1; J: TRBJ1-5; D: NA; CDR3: CASSQVVTQGDQPQHF; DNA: TGCGCCAGCAGCCAAGTTGTGACCCAAGGGGATCAGCCCCAGCATTTT
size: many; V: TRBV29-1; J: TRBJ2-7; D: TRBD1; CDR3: CSVEWAGGESYEQYF; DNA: TGCAGCGTTGAATGGGCAGGGGGCGAGTCCTACGAGCAGTACTTC
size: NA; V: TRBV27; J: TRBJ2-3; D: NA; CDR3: CASSLSQGLGADTQYF; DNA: TGTGCCAGCAGTTTATCGCAGGGGCTTGGCGCAGATACGCAGTATTTT
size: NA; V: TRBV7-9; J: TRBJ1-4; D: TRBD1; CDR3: CASSQGVSTNEKLFF; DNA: TGTGCCAGCAGCCAGGGGGTTTCCACTAATGAAAAACTGTTTTTT
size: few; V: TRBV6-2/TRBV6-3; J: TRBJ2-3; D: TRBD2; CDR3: CASSGLERDSTDTQYF; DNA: TGTGCCAGCAGTGGACTCGAGCGGGATAGCACAGATACGCAGTATTTT
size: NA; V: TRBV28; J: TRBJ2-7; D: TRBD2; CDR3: CASSSRLAGVAEQYF; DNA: TGTGCCAGCAGTTCGCGTCTAGCGGGAGTGGCCGAGCAGTACTTC
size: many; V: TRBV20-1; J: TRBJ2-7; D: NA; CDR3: CSAQLSYEQYF; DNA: TGCAGTGCTCAGCTCTCCTACGAGCAGTACTTC
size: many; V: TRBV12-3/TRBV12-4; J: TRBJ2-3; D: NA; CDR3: CASSPTGRDTQYF; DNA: TGTGCCAGCAGTCCCACCGGGCGGGATACGCAGTATTTT
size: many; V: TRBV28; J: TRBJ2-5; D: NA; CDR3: CASTWTGIAETQYF; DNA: TGTGCCAGTACCTGGACGGGCATCGCCGAGACCCAGTACTTC
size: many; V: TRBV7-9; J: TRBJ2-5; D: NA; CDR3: CASSWDPEQETQYF; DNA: TGTGCCAGCAGCTGGGACCCCGAGCAAGAGACCCAGTACTTC
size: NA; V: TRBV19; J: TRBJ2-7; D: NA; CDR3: CASSIEGSYEQYF; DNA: TGTGCCAGTAGTATTGAGGGGTCTTACGAGCAGTACTTC
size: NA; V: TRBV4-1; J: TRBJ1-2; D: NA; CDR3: CASSQVRRSDGYTF; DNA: TGCGCCAGCAGCCAAGTTCGACGTTCCGATGGCTACACCTTC
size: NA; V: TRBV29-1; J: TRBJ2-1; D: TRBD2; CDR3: CSVEHLSGIYNEQFF; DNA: TGCAGCGTTGAGCACCTCAGCGGGATCTACAATGAGCAGTTCTTC
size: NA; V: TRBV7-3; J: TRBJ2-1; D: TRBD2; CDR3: CASSLLGSGRHYNEQFF; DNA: TGTGCCAGCAGCTTATTAGGTAGCGGGAGGCACTACAATGAGCAGTTCTTC
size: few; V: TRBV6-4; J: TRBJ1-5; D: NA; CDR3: CASSDWLGQPQHF; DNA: TGTGCCAGCAGTGACTGGTTGGGCCAGCCCCAGCATTTT
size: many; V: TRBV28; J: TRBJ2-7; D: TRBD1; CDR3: CASSLSAGQGLDEQYF; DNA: TGTGCCAGCAGTTTATCAGCGGGACAGGGCCTCGACGAGCAGTACTTC
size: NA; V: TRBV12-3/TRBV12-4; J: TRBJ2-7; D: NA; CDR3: CASSPGAVALNYEQYF; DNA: TGTGCCAGCAGCCCGGGGGCAGTGGCTTTAAACTACGAGCAGTACTTC
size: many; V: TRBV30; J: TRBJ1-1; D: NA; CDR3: CAWRPGAFF; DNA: TGTGCCTGGAGGCCGGGAGCTTTCTTT
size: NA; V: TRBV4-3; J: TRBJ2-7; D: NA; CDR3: CASSQDRTGGERYF; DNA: TGCGCCAGCAGCCAAGATCGCACGGGGGGCGAGCGGTACTTC
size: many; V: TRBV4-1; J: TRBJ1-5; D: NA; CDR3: CASSPIPNSNQPQHF; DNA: TGCGCCAGCAGCCCCATTCCGAATAGCAATCAGCCCCAGCATTTT
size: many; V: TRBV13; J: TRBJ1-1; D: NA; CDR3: CASSFANTEAFF; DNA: TGTGCCAGCAGCTTCGCCAACACTGAAGCTTTCTTT
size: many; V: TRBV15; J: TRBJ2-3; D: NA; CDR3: CATSRVGQTFTDTQYF; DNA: TGTGCCACCAGCAGAGTCGGACAGACCTTTACAGATACGCAGTATTTT
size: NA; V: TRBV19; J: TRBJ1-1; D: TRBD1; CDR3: CATRGAVYTEAFF; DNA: TGTGCCACCAGGGGGGCAGTGTACACTGAAGCTTTCTTT
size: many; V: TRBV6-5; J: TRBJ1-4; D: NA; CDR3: CASSYGRAENEKLFF; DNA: TGTGCCAGCAGTTATGGTAGGGCGGAGAATGAAAAACTGTTTTTT